This TCR beta chain was recorded in a study of blood T cells in healthy people across ages. Study-level results: Leaving the PBMCs unsorted stopped any conclusive comparison of naive versus antigen-experienced cells.

A second roughly 6 to 11 cycle PCR used barcoded and J-beta primers. A template-switch adaptor containing 12 random nucleotides labeled each cDNA molecule. TCRdb re-analysed the 5' RACE reads in MiXCR, keeping a single row per CDR3 protein. The sample yields roughly 800,000 distinct CDR3 sequences, 58% seen once. V shed 5 bases and J shed 1 base, with 6 bases lying between them. Germline assignment: CDR1 SQVTM and CDR2 ANQGSEA. The CDR3 sequence is 11 residues long. This clonotype was counted between two and nine times. The target antigen is unknown. This receptor was obtained from a young man in good health. The sample comprised blood. This chain connects TRBV29-1 to TRBJ2-7; D gene uncertain. This chain's CDR3 is CSVRFSYEQYF. CDR3 in DNA: TGCAGCGTTAGGTTTTCCTACGAGCAGTACTTC.